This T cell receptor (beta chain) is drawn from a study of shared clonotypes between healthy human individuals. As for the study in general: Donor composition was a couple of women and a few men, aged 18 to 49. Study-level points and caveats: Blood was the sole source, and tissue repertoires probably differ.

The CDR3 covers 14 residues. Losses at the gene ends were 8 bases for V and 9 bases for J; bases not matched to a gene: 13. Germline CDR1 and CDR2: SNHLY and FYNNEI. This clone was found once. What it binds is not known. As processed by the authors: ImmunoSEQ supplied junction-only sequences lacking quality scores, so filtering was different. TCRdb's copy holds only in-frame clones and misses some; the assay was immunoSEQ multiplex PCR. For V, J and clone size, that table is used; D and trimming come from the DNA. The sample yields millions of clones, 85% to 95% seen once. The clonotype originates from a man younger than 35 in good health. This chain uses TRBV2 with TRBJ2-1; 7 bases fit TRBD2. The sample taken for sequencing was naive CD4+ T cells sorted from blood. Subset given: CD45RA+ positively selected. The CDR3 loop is CASGGERKVPEQFF. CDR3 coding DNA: TGTGCCAGCGGGGGGGAGCGGAAAGTCCCTGAGCAGTTCTTC.